Listed below are T cell receptor beta chains from one sample, sequenced in a study of T-cell memory formation after mild COVID-19. In TCRdb, the 5' RACE reads were re-called with MiXCR into one record per CDR3 protein. The sample shows hundreds of thousands of distinct CDR3 sequences, roughly 17% of them seen only once. Material for sequencing was PBMCs or a T cell subset sorted from them (not recorded which). Every receptor here comes from an adult woman who had mild COVID-19 (a few samples of this study predate the infection). Cell type and time point are not known. Both conserved end residues are part of each CDR3. D genes are given only for firm matches. Only some rows state a clone size, as once, few, many or a class for expanded clones.

CDR3 protein	V gene	J gene	clone size	D gene
CASSFPAGVEESGTDTQYF	TRBV7-2	TRBJ2-3	few	TRBD2
CAWGQGFTEAFF	TRBV30	TRBJ1-1	.	TRBD1
CAWSVQGVQTGELFF	TRBV30	TRBJ2-2	.	TRBD1
CASSLLTGPYEQYF	TRBV27	TRBJ2-7	few	.
CASSFGAGATEAFF	TRBV7-8	TRBJ1-1	few	.
CASKREADTQYF	TRBV2	TRBJ2-3	.	TRBD2
CATSEPPGQGAVGELFF	TRBV24-1	TRBJ2-2	.	TRBD1
CASFDRGPQSSYNEQFF	TRBV12-3/TRBV12-4	TRBJ2-1	.	TRBD1
CASSFSGEGSYEQYF	TRBV7-6	TRBJ2-7	.	.
CASSFTGLAGLSYNEQFF	TRBV5-1	TRBJ2-1	few	TRBD2
CATSAGLAGGSYTDTQYF	TRBV24-1	TRBJ2-3	.	TRBD2
CASSPRSGGRETQYF	TRBV7-9	TRBJ2-5	.	TRBD2
CASSFQGHLNEQFF	TRBV5-6	TRBJ2-1	.	.
CASSGSGTGKSYEQYF	TRBV11-2	TRBJ2-7	.	.
CASSYAGAEEKLFF	TRBV6-2/TRBV6-3	TRBJ1-4	.	.
CASSLAISQPQHF	TRBV12-3/TRBV12-4	TRBJ1-5	few	.
CASSDPGAGDYEQYF	TRBV2	TRBJ2-7	.	.
CASSLVPGLNYGYTF	TRBV11-2	TRBJ1-2	.	.
CASSPIDRAKNIQYF	TRBV6-5	TRBJ2-4	few	.
CSVEWGLGGYTF	TRBV29-1	TRBJ1-2	few	.
CASIVGTPGANVLTF	TRBV7-8	TRBJ2-6	few	.
CASSPGTGGAEAFF	TRBV5-6	TRBJ1-1	.	TRBD1
CASSYSNRAGRGTEAFF	TRBV6-6	TRBJ1-1	few	.
CASSLVGWSNEQLF	TRBV7-7	TRBJ2-1	.	.
CASPSFSTDTQYF	TRBV6-5	TRBJ2-3	.	.
CASGVERDYEQFF	TRBV2	TRBJ2-1	.	.
CASSRDGQGLDTQYF	TRBV7-2	TRBJ2-3	few	.
CASSISLGSYEQYF	TRBV19	TRBJ2-7	.	.